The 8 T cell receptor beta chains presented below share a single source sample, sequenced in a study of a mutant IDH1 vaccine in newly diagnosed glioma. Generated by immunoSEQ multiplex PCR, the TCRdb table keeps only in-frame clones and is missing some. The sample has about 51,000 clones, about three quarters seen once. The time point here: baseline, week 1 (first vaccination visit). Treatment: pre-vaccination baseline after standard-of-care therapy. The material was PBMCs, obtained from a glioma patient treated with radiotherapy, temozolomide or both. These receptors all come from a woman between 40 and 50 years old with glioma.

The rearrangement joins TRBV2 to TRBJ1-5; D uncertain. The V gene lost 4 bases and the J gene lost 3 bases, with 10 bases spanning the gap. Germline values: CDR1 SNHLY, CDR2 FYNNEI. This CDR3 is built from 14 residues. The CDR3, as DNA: TGTGCCAGCAGTGGCGGAGACAACAATCAGCCCCAGCATTTT. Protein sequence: CASSGGDNNQPQHF.

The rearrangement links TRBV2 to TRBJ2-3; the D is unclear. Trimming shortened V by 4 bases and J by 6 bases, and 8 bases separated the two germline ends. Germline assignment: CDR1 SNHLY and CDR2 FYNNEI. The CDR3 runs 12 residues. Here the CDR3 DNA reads TGTGCCAGCAGTGTAGTTGGGGATACGCAGTATTTT. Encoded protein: CASSVVGDTQYF.

CDR3 amino acids: CASSEDHRDQGGYTF. In DNA form, the CDR3 reads TGCGCCAGCAGTGAAGACCACAGGGACCAGGGTGGCTACACCTTC. The chain recombines TRBV10-1 with TRBJ1-2; a possible D gene is TRBD1 (6 bases). This CDR3 is built from 15 residues. The germline V gene has CDR1 WNHNN and CDR2 SYGVQD (reference sequence). The V and J ends lost 3 bases and 7 bases respectively, with 18 bases between them.

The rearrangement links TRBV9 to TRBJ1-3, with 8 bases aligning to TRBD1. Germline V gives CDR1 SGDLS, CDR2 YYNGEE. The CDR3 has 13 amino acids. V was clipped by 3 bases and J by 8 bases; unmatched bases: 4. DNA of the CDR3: TGTGCCAGCAGCGGACAGGGGTTTGACACCATATATTTT. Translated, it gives CASSGQGFDTIYF.

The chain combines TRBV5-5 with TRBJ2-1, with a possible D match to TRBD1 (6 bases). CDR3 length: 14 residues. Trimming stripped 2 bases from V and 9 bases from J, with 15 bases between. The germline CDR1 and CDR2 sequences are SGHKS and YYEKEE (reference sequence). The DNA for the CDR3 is TGTGCCAGCAGCTTCAGGGGTGTTGGTAGTGAGCAGTTCTTC. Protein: CASSFRGVGSEQFF.

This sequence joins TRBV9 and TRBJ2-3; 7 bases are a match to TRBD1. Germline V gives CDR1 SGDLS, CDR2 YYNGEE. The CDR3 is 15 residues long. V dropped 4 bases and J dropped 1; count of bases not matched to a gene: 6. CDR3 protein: CASSSPGQRTDTQYF. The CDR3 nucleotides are TGTGCCAGCAGCTCACCGGGACAGCGCACAGATACGCAGTATTTT.

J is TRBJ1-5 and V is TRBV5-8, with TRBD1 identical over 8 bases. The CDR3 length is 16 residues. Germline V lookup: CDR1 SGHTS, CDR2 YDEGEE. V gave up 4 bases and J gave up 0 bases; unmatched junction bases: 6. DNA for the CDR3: TGTGCCAGCAGCCCCGGACAGGGTAGTAGCAATCAGCCCCAGCATTTT. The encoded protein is CASSPGQGSSNQPQHF.

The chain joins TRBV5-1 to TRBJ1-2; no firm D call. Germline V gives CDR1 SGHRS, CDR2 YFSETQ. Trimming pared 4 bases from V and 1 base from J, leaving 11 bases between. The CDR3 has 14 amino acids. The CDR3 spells CASSPDLSNYGYTF. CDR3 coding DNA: TGCGCCAGCAGCCCGGACCTTAGTAACTATGGCTACACCTTC.